The 29 T cell receptor beta chains in this list originate from one sample, sequenced in a study of T cells in Graves' hyperthyroidism and ophthalmopathy. Template material for amplifying TCR beta CDR3 regions consisted of RNA transcripts. An initial round of RT-PCR targeting the TCR CDR3 relied on the HTBI primer set. TCRdb redid the calling of the multiplex PCR reads with MiXCR, one entry per CDR3 protein. The sample holds about 510,000 distinct CDR3 sequences, about 14% seen once. The sequencing sample was made of blood. Source of these receptors: a middle-aged woman with Graves' hyperthyroidism.

This chain joins TRBV5-5 and TRBJ1-5; D might be TRBD1 (6 bases). V lost 4 bases, J lost 7 bases, and 30 bases lay in between. Per the germline V gene, CDR1 is SGHKS and CDR2 is YYEKEE (reference sequence). There are 19 residues in the CDR3. The CDR3 protein is CASSPHGGGDKTVWQPQHF. Here the CDR3 DNA reads TGTGCCAGCAGCCCCCATGGTGGCGGGGACAAAACGGTGTGGCAGCCCCAGCATTTT.

This CDR3 is CASGILTSTDTQYF. As DNA, the CDR3 is TGCGCCAGCGGCATCTTAACTAGCACAGATACGCAGTATTTT. V usage is TRBV10-1 and J usage is TRBJ2-3, with no clear D. Germline lookup yields CDR1 WNHNN and CDR2 SYGVQD (reference sequence). The V end lost 8 bases, the J end lost 0 bases, and 12 bases lay between the germline ends. This CDR3 is built from 14 residues.

This clonotype has at least ten counts. CDR3 coding DNA: TGTGCCAGCAGCTTAGTGGCTAGCATCTCTACGATGCAGTACTTC. Amino acids: CASSLVASISTMQYF. This rearrangement joins TRBV11-2 to TRBJ2-7, with D perhaps matching TRBD2 (5 bases). The CDR3 extends over 15 amino acids. In germline, CDR1 is SGHAT, CDR2 FQNNGV. The V end was cut by 1 base, the J end by 9 bases, with 19 bases between.

In its sample, this clonotype was seen many times. The chain is built from TRBV2 and TRBJ2-5, with 8 bases matching TRBD1. The CDR3 has 15 residues. V dropped 4 bases and J dropped 4; count of bases not matched to a gene: 8. Germline V gives CDR1 SNHLY, CDR2 FYNNEI. For the CDR3, the DNA is TGTGCCAGCAGTGTCCAGGGGGCGTATCGAGAGACCCAGTACTTC. Translating gives CASSVQGAYRETQYF. Filled out from reference TRBV2 and TRBJ2-5, the complete variable domain reads EPEVTQTPSHQVTQMGQEVILRCVPISNHLYFYWYRQILGQKVEFLVSFYNNEISEKSEIFDDQFSVERPDGSNFTLKIRSTKLEDSAMYFCASSVQGAYRETQYFGPGTRLLVL.

This clonotype was recorded a few times. The chain joins TRBV6-1 to TRBJ2-1; 10 bases fit TRBD2. CDR1 and CDR2 from the germline V gene are MNHNS and SASEGT. J lost 0 bases, V lost 5 bases, and 7 bases had no gene match. This CDR3 comprises 17 residues. The CDR3 DNA follows: TGTGCCAGCAGTATCTCTTGGACTAGCGGCTCCTACAATGAGCAGTTCTTC. Residues: CASSISWTSGSYNEQFF.

The chain joins TRBV6-1 to TRBJ2-3, with D possibly matching TRBD1 (6 bases). Germline CDR1 is MNHNS and CDR2 is SASEGT. This CDR3 spans 13 amino acids. Trimming removed 3 bases from V and 6 bases from J, with 10 bases in between. DNA for the CDR3: TGTGCCAGCAGTGAGGACAGCATCGATACGCAGTATTTT. Encoded protein: CASSEDSIDTQYF.

This clonotype was counted at least ten times. The chain combines TRBV11-1 with TRBJ1-1; TRBD1 might be the D (6 bases). Trimming pared 5 bases from V and 0 bases from J, leaving 10 bases between. In germline, CDR1 is SGHAT, CDR2 FQDESV (reference sequence). The length of the CDR3 is 14 residues. CDR3 amino acids: CASSDRYMNTEAFF. CDR3 in DNA: TGTGCCAGCAGCGACAGGTACATGAACACTGAAGCTTTCTTT.

There are many counts of this clonotype. J is TRBJ2-2 and V is TRBV6-5, with TRBD1 as a possible D gene (6 bases). Trimming pared 2 bases from V and 1 base from J, leaving 17 bases between. The CDR3 is made up of 18 amino acids. Germline V gene sequence: CDR1 MNHEY, CDR2 SVGAGI. The DNA for the CDR3 is TGTGCCAGCAGTTACCGATTTACCCTGACAGGGAACACCGGGGAGCTGTTTTTT. Amino acids: CASSYRFTLTGNTGELFF.

At least ten counts were recorded for this clonotype. The CDR3 nucleotides read TGTGCCACCGGGGACTCGGAGGGGGCCAACGTCCTGACTTTC. The encoded protein is CATGDSEGANVLTF. The J gene is TRBJ2-6, the V gene TRBV24-1; tentative D call: TRBD2 (6 bases). Germline values: CDR1 KGHDR, CDR2 SFDVKD. The CDR3 covers 14 residues. V was shortened by 9 bases and J by 4 bases, with 12 bases between the two germline ends.

This sequence joins TRBV24-1 and TRBJ1-3; D ambiguous. Trimming took 0 bases from V and 0 from J, leaving 11 bases between them. Germline assignment: CDR1 KGHDR and CDR2 SFDVKD. The CDR3 sequence is 17 residues long. Here the CDR3 reads CATSDLPPQTSGNTIYF. The CDR3 DNA reads as TGTGCCACCAGTGATTTGCCCCCGCAAACCTCTGGAAACACCATATATTTT.

The gene calls are TRBV7-3 and TRBJ2-7; D may be TRBD2 (7 bases). Germline loops: CDR1 SGHTA, CDR2 FQGTGA. The CDR3 totals 16 residues. V lost 5 bases and J 0 bases, leaving 17 bases between the germline ends. CDR3 residues: CASSQGGGASSYEQYF. The CDR3 DNA sequence: TGTGCCAGCAGCCAAGGGGGGGGGGCCTCCTCCTACGAGCAGTACTTC. The variable domain in full, with the rest retrieved from reference TRBV7-3 and TRBJ2-7, is GAGVSQTPSNKVTEKGKYVELRCDPISGHTALYWYRQSLGQGPEFLIYFQGTGAADDSGLPNDRFFAVRPEGSVSTLKIQRTERGDSAVYLCASSQGGGASSYEQYFGPGTRLTVT.

In this sample, this clonotype turned up many times. This sequence joins TRBV28 and TRBJ1-2, with D perhaps TRBD1 (6 bases). The CDR3 is 17 amino acids. With 3 bases removed from V and 4 bases from J, the gap between germline ends came to 21 bases. Germline CDR1 is MDHEN and CDR2 is SYDVKM. The CDR3 sequence is CASSLGSRGANGYGYTF. The DNA of the CDR3 is TGTGCCAGCAGTTTGGGAAGTAGGGGGGCGAATGGCTATGGCTACACCTTC.

There are many counts of this clonotype. This chain connects TRBV2 to TRBJ1-1; TRBD1 is a possible D gene (5 bases). The germline V gene encodes CDR1 SNHLY and CDR2 FYNNEI. Trimming shortened V by 7 bases and J by 0 bases, and 18 bases separated the two germline ends. This CDR3 contains 16 residues. The CDR3 loop reads CASTGLRIGMNTEAFF. The CDR3 coding sequence is TGTGCCAGCACGGGACTCAGGATCGGTATGAACACTGAAGCTTTCTTT.

The J gene is TRBJ2-2, the V gene TRBV6-2 or TRBV6-3; no clear D. Germline CDR1 MNHEY, CDR2 SVGEGT. Trimming left V 5 bases short and J 5 bases short, with 12 bases between. This CDR3 contains 14 residues. CDR3 coding DNA: TGTGCCAGCAGTGGCGGTTCGAGTACCGGGGAGCTGTTTTTT. Amino acid sequence: CASSGGSSTGELFF.

The chain uses TRBV5-5 and TRBJ2-3; 10 nucleotides agree with TRBD2. CDR1 and CDR2 from the germline V gene are SGHKS and YYEKEE (reference sequence). The CDR3 totals 16 residues. With 0 bases clipped from V and 5 bases from J, the junction kept 6 bases outside the gene matches. Here the CDR3 reads CASSLASGRALDTQYF. The CDR3 DNA reads TGTGCCAGCAGCTTGGCGAGCGGGAGGGCCTTAGATACGCAGTATTTT.

This clonotype was seen ten or more times. The gene calls are TRBV7-2 and TRBJ2-7, with D tentatively TRBD2 (5 bases). Between the trimmed V and J ends, which lost 5 bases and 6 bases, there was a span of 20 bases. This CDR3 is built from 15 residues. From germline, CDR1 is SGHTA and CDR2 FQGNSA. CDR3 coding DNA: TGTGCCAGCAGCACCCCGGTCTTGCTGGGGAGCGAGCAGTACTTC. Translating it yields CASSTPVLLGSEQYF.

Only one count was recorded for this clonotype. This chain links TRBV5-1 with TRBJ2-1, with D perhaps matching TRBD1 (5 bases). Trimming cost V 1 base and J 0 bases, with 14 bases left between them. The CDR3 has 17 residues. The germline V gene encodes CDR1 SGHRS and CDR2 YFSETQ. The CDR3 protein is CASSLFLVDSSYNEQFF. CDR3 bases: TGCGCCAGCAGCTTGTTCCTGGTAGACAGCTCCTACAATGAGCAGTTCTTC.

Concerning this clonotype itself: This may be a read error: a much more frequent sequence differs by one nucleotide. V usage is TRBV5-1 and J usage is TRBJ2-1, with TRBD1 matching over 8 bases. Germline V gene data show CDR1 as SGHRS and CDR2 as YFSETQ. V was clipped by 4 bases and J by 7 bases; unmatched bases: 10. The CDR3 extends over 15 amino acids. This CDR3 reads CASSPGQGSMNEQFF. The DNA of the CDR3 is TGCGCCAGCAGCCCAGGACAGGGAAGTATGAATGAGCAGTTCTTC. The whole variable domain, remainder taken from reference TRBV5-1 and TRBJ2-1, is KAGVTQTPRYLIKTRGQQVTLSCSPISGHRSVSWYQQTPGQGLQFLFEYFSETQRNKGNFPGRFSGRQFSNSRSEMNVSTLELGDSALYLCASSPGQGSMNEQFFGPGTRLTVL.

This clonotype appeared a few times. V is TRBV10-3 and J is TRBJ1-2; 8 bases align to TRBD1. The V and J ends lost 6 bases and 5 bases, in that order; junction bases with no gene match: 11. Germline-derived CDR1 and CDR2 are ENHRY and SYGVKD. The CDR3 runs to 15 residues. The CDR3 is CAIRFSYGQGYGYTF. CDR3 DNA sequence: TGTGCCATCAGATTTTCCTATGGACAGGGATATGGCTACACCTTC.

This clonotype was counted a few times. This rearrangement joins TRBV20-1 to TRBJ2-1; 11 nucleotides agree with TRBD2. The CDR3 consists of 17 residues. CDR1 is DFQATT and CDR2 is SNEGSKA in the germline V gene (reference sequence). V was pared by 3 bases and J by 4 bases, with 11 bases of the junction left unmatched. The CDR3 DNA sequence: TGCAGTGCTAGTGCCGGGACTAGCGGTTCGAATTACAATGAGCAGTTCTTC. Translated, it gives CSASAGTSGSNYNEQFF.

The chain uses TRBV20-1 and TRBJ2-3, with TRBD2 matching 9 bases. The CDR3 consists of 14 residues. V dropped 5 bases and J dropped 6; count of bases not matched to a gene: 9. The germline gives CDR1 DFQATT, CDR2 SNEGSKA (reference sequence). CDR3 region: CSAPIAGGVDTQYF. CDR3 bases: TGCAGTGCTCCCATTGCGGGAGGGGTTGATACGCAGTATTTT.

This clonotype was observed a handful of times. The chain joins TRBV28 to TRBJ2-6; D is unresolved. The germline V gene has CDR1 MDHEN and CDR2 SYDVKM. The CDR3 has 16 amino acids. V lost 4 bases and J 0 bases, leaving 10 bases between the germline ends. The CDR3, as DNA: TGTGCCAGCAGTTCCCCGGACCCCTCTGGGGCCAACGTCCTGACTTTC. This sequence encodes CASSSPDPSGANVLTF.

This clonotype was observed a single time. This sequence may be a read error, since a much larger clone differs from it by one base. The V and J genes are TRBV3-1 and TRBJ2-2, with TRBD2 identical over 7 bases. This CDR3 spans 17 amino acids. Per the germline V gene, CDR1 is LGHDT and CDR2 is YNNKEL (reference sequence). This CDR3 is CASSQDLERGNTGELVF. The CDR3 region has the DNA TGTGCCAGCAGCCAAGATCTAGAGCGGGGTAACACCGGGGAGCTGGTTTTT. Full variable domain (remainder filled in from reference TRBV3-1 and TRBJ2-2): DTAVSQTPKYLVTQMGNDKSIKCEQNLGHDTMYWYKQDSKKFLKIMFSYNNKELIINETVPNRFSPKSPDKAHLNLHINSLELGDSAVYFCASSQDLERGNTGELVFGEGSRLTVL.

In this sample, this clonotype turned up many times. This rearrangement joins TRBV30 to TRBJ1-5; no definite D call. V shed 4 bases and J shed 1 base, with 8 bases lying between them. CDR3 length: 13 amino acids. Per germline, CDR1 GTSNPN and CDR2 SVGIG (reference sequence). CDR3: CAWNQESNQPQHF. CDR3 DNA sequence: TGTGCCTGGAATCAGGAGAGCAATCAGCCCCAGCATTTT. The full variable domain, rest sourced from reference TRBV30 and TRBJ1-5, is SQTIHQWPATLVQPVGSPLSLECTVEGTSNPNLYWYRQAAGRGLQLLFYSVGIGQISSEVPQNLSASRPQDRQFILSSKKLLLSDSGFYLCAWNQESNQPQHFGDGTRLSIL.

This clonotype was counted between two and nine times. The V and J genes are TRBV7-2 and TRBJ2-1, with 11 bases lining up with TRBD2. The germline V gene has CDR1 SGHTA and CDR2 FQGNSA. The CDR3 is 18 amino acids. The V segment lost 5 bases and the J segment 2 bases; nucleotides outside the gene matches: 11. CDR3 loop: CASSPLGGTSGPYNEQFF. As DNA, the CDR3 is TGTGCCAGCAGCCCCCTGGGGGGGACTAGCGGCCCCTACAATGAGCAGTTCTTC.

This chain connects TRBV2 to TRBJ2-1; the D gene is possibly TRBD2 (6 bases). CDR1 is SNHLY, CDR2 FYNNEI, per germline. The length of the CDR3 is 19 residues. V shed 0 bases and J shed 5 bases, with 23 bases lying between them. The chain's CDR3 is CASSEALGFSVGGDNEQFF. CDR3 nucleotide sequence: TGTGCCAGCAGTGAAGCGCTGGGGTTCAGCGTTGGAGGGGACAATGAGCAGTTCTTC.

This clonotype was found a few times. This sequence joins TRBV12-3 or TRBV12-4 and TRBJ2-1; D possibly corresponds to TRBD2 (6 bases). This CDR3 region has 13 residues. Trimming removed 6 bases at V and 10 bases at J, with 16 bases between. CDR3 coding DNA: TGTGCCAGCAGCCCATCGGAGGGGCGAGAGCAGTTCTTC. Translation gives CASSPSEGREQFF.

This clonotype has ten or more counts. This chain joins TRBV11-3 and TRBJ1-1, with TRBD1 matching 7 bases. V lost 5 bases to trimming and J lost 0 bases; unmatched junction nucleotides: 9. The CDR3 extends over 16 amino acids. Germline loops: CDR1 SGHNT, CDR2 YENEEA. The chain's CDR3 is CASSEQGRSMNTEAFF. The DNA for the CDR3 is TGTGCCAGCAGCGAACAGGGGAGGAGTATGAACACTGAAGCTTTCTTT. The full variable domain, its missing parts supplied by reference TRBV11-3 and TRBJ1-1, is EAGVVQSPRYKIIEKKQPVAFWCNPISGHNTLYWYLQNLGQGPELLIRYENEEAVDDSQLPKDRFSAERLKGVDSTLKIQPAELGDSAVYLCASSEQGRSMNTEAFFGQGTRLTVV.

This clonotype was found many times. V gene TRBV7-9 combines with J gene TRBJ1-1; D is ambiguous. The CDR3 has 14 amino acids. Deletions cut 4 bases from V and 1 base from J, with 10 bases between. Germline V gene data show CDR1 as SEHNR and CDR2 as FQNEAQ (reference sequence). The CDR3 bases are TGTGCCAGCAGCTCGGTGGAGACGAACACTGAAGCTTTCTTT. Residues: CASSSVETNTEAFF.